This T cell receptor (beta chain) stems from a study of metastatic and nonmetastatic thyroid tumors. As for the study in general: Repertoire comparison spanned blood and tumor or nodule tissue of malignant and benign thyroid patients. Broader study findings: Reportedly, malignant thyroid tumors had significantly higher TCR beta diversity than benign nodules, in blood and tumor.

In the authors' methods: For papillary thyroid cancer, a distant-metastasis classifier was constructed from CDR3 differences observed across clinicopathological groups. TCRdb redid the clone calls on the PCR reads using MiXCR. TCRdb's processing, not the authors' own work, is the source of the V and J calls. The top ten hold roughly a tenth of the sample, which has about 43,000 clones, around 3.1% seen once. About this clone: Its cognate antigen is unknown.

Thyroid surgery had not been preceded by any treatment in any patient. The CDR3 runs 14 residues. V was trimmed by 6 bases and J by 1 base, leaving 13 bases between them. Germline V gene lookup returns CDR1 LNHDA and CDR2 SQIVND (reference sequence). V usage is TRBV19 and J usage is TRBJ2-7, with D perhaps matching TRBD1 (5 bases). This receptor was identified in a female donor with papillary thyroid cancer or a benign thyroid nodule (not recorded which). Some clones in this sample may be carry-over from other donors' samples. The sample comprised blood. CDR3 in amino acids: CASRLDSLSYEQYF. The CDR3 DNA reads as TGTGCCAGTAGATTAGACAGCCTTTCCTACGAGCAGTACTTC.